The entry that follows covers one TCR beta chain sequence. This sample stems from a study of control samples from healthy donors and cancer patients. Some clones are missing from TCRdb's copy, which holds only in-frame ones; the method was immunoSEQ multiplex PCR. The sample comprises 150,000 to 200,000 clones, over 85% of which are singletons, and roughly 1.5% rests with the top ten. CDR1 and CDR2 (germline): GTSNPN, SVGIG (reference sequence). The CDR3 has 12 amino acids. V lost 2 bases, J lost 7 bases, and 9 bases lay in between. V gene TRBV30 combines with J gene TRBJ2-4; D remains unclear. The sequence came from a man between 18 and 35 years old in good health. Source material: blood. The DNA for the CDR3 is TGTGCCTGGAGTCTCGTGGGGAACATTCAGTACTTC. Translation: CAWSLVGNIQYF.